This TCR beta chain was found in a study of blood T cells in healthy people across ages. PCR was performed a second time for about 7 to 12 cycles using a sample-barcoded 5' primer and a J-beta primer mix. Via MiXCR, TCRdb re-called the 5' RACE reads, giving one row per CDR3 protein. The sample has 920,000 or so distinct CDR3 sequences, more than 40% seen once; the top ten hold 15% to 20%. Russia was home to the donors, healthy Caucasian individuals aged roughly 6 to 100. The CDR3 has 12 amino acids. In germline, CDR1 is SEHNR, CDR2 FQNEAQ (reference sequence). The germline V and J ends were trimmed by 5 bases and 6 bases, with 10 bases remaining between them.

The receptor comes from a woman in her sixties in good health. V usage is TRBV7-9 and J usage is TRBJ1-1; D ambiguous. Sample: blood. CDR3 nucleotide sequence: TGTGCCAGCAGCATTCGGGGATCTGAAGCTTTCTTT. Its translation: CASSIRGSEAFF. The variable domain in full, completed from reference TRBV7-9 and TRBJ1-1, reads DTGVSQNPRHKITKRGQNVTFRCDPISEHNRLYWYRQTLGQGPEFLTYFQNEAQLEKSRLLSDRFSAERPKGSFSTLEIQRTEQGDSAMYLCASSIRGSEAFFGQGTRLTVV.